This T cell receptor (beta chain) comes out of a study of response to subunit inactivated influenza vaccine. TCRdb re-called the RT-PCR reads through MiXCR, storing one row per CDR3 protein. The table has a few hundred thousand distinct CDR3 sequences, 14% seen once. The CDR3 is 14 amino acids. Germline CDR1 and CDR2: MNHEY and SVGEGT. V shed 6 bases and J 2 bases; nucleotides not matched to a gene: 6. Findings of the study overall: Each seasonal flu vaccination may recruit only limited new T cells, authors suggested.

For this clonotype: Antigen: not known.

V gene TRBV6-2 or TRBV6-3 combines with J gene TRBJ1-1, with TRBD1 matching over 7 bases. The sample was PBMCs from blood, taken 11 to 12 days after vaccination. The source is a man in his fifties or sixties who received an inactivated influenza vaccine. CDR3 sequence: CASRKAGGNTEAFF. DNA of the CDR3: TGTGCCAGCAGGAAGGCAGGGGGAAACACTGAAGCTTTCTTT.